The 27 T cell receptor beta chains given below trace back to one sample, sequenced in a study of shared clonotypes between healthy human individuals. Clones were read by immunoSEQ multiplex PCR, and TCRdb kept only the in-frame ones, dropping some. The table has about 1 million clones, approximately 72% seen once. Sequencing was carried out using memory CD4+ T cells sorted from blood. Subset defined: CD45RA-negative fraction. The receptor source for this set is a man aged 18 to 35 in good health.

The chain combines TRBV18 with TRBJ2-1, with 9 bases aligning to TRBD1. J was trimmed by 4 bases and V by 3 bases; bases with no gene match: 4. The CDR3 runs to 15 residues. The germline V gene encodes CDR1 KGHSH and CDR2 LQKENI. As DNA, the CDR3 is TGTGCCAGCTCACCGGGACAGGGTCGGTACAATGAGCAGTTCTTC. It specifies CASSPGQGRYNEQFF.

This clone was seen only a few times. The chain joins TRBV21-1 to TRBJ2-1; TRBD1 is taken as the D call from the table, unchecked against the DNA. TRBV21-1 is listed as a pseudogene. This CDR3 spans 15 amino acids. The CDR3 loop is CASSNSDTASNEQFF. The CDR3 region has the DNA TGTGCCAGCAGCAATTCCGACACGGCCTCCAATGAGCAGTTCTTC.

The chain combines TRBV9 with TRBJ1-5; D may be TRBD1 (5 bases). Trimming shortened V by 1 base and J by 0 bases, and 8 bases separated the two germline ends. Germline V CDR1 and CDR2: SGDLS, YYNGEE. The CDR3 sequence is 15 residues long. CDR3 in DNA: TGTGCCAGCAGCGTACAGGGCAATAGCAATCAGCCCCAGCATTTT. This gives the protein CASSVQGNSNQPQHF.

V is TRBV11-2 and J is TRBJ1-6; possibly TRBD1 for D (5 bases). The V gene's germline CDR1 is SGHAT and CDR2 FQNNGV. The CDR3 runs to 16 residues. The V gene lost 5 bases and the J gene lost 3 bases, with 14 bases spanning the gap. The CDR3 DNA reads TGTGCCAGCAGCCCCGGGGGTGGGGGCTATAATTCACCCCTCCACTTT. It yields the protein CASSPGGGGYNSPLHF. The whole variable domain, remainder taken from reference TRBV11-2 and TRBJ1-6, is EAGVAQSPRYKIIEKRQSVAFWCNPISGHATLYWYQQILGQGPKLLIQFQNNGVVDDSQLPKDRFSAERLKGVDSTLKIQPAKLEDSAVYLCASSPGGGGYNSPLHFGNGTRLTVT.

This chain links TRBV19 with TRBJ1-6, with 8 bases lining up with TRBD1. The germline gives CDR1 LNHDA, CDR2 SQIVND (reference sequence). Trimming removed 8 bases from V and 3 bases from J; junction bases left unmatched: 0. The CDR3 contains 13 residues. The CDR3: CASGQGYNSPLHF. The CDR3 bases are TGTGCCAGTGGACAGGGCTATAATTCACCCCTCCACTTT.

The rearrangement joins TRBV29-1 to TRBJ2-3; 8 nucleotides align to TRBD2. CDR3 size: 15 residues. Germline V gives CDR1 SQVTM, CDR2 ANQGSEA. With V trimmed by 7 bases and J by 0 bases, 9 bases remained unmatched. This chain's CDR3 is CSARGGGLSTDTQYF. As DNA, the CDR3 is TGCAGCGCCCGGGGGGGCGGTCTTAGCACAGATACGCAGTATTTT.

The chain employs TRBV10-3 and TRBJ2-6, with TRBD1 identical over 7 bases. After removal of 11 bases from V and 0 bases from J, the junction contained 7 bases not matched to a gene. CDR3 length: 15 residues. Germline V gene lookup returns CDR1 ENHRY and CDR2 SYGVKD. CDR3 sequence: CAAGGHNSGANVLTF. CDR3 coding DNA: TGTGCCGCAGGGGGACATAACTCTGGGGCCAACGTCCTGACTTTC.

V usage is TRBV7-8 and J usage is TRBJ2-7, with D possibly TRBD1 on 6 matching bases. Germline CDR1 reads SGHVS; CDR2 reads FQNEAQ. The CDR3 runs to 14 residues. V was cut by 5 bases and J by 6 bases, with 17 bases left in between. CDR3 protein: CASSLNRVSSEQYF. For the CDR3, the DNA is TGTGCCAGCAGCCTCAACAGGGTCTCGTCCGAGCAGTACTTC.

The chain carries TRBV28 and TRBJ2-5; D is unclear. V lost 5 bases and J 5 bases, leaving 3 bases between the germline ends. Germline CDR1 and CDR2: MDHEN and SYDVKM. This CDR3 region has 10 residues. CDR3 DNA sequence: TGTGCCAGCAGTGGGGAGACCCAGTACTTC. Amino acids: CASSGETQYF.

The genes are TRBV19 and TRBJ2-1, with unresolved D. Trimming cost V 4 bases and J 0 bases, with 10 bases left between them. The CDR3 spans 15 residues. Germline CDR1 LNHDA, CDR2 SQIVND (reference sequence). The CDR3 DNA reads TGTGCCAGTAGTAACGGACCAAGCTCCTACAATGAGCAGTTCTTC. Residues: CASSNGPSSYNEQFF.

The genes are TRBV30 and TRBJ2-1; 8 nucleotides align to TRBD2. This CDR3 has 12 amino acids. Germline V lookup: CDR1 GTSNPN, CDR2 SVGIG (reference sequence). Trimming at V came to 4 bases and at J to 9 bases, leaving 5 bases not matched to a gene. CDR3 amino acids: CAWNPLAGEQFF. Here the CDR3 DNA reads TGTGCCTGGAATCCCCTAGCGGGTGAGCAGTTCTTC.

The chain is built from TRBV27 and TRBJ1-6, with D possibly TRBD1 on 5 matching bases. Germline CDR1 is MNHEY and CDR2 is SMNVEV (reference sequence). Trimming removed 0 bases from V and 8 bases from J, with 8 bases in between. This CDR3 is built from 14 residues. The CDR3 DNA follows: TGTGCCAGCAGTTTATCCAGGACATATTCACCCCTCCACTTT. Residues: CASSLSRTYSPLHF.

V is TRBV5-4 and J is TRBJ2-1; D uncertain. Trimming removed 3 bases from V and 4 bases from J, with 5 bases in between. Germline lookup yields CDR1 SGHNT and CDR2 YYREEE (reference sequence). The CDR3 sequence is 12 residues long. The chain's CDR3 is CASSYGYNEQFF. CDR3 in DNA: TGTGCCAGCAGCTATGGATACAATGAGCAGTTCTTC.

The chain joins TRBV2 to TRBJ2-3, with 14 bases identical to TRBD2. CDR3 length equals 15 residues. The J segment lost 6 bases and the V segment lost 4 bases, leaving 3 bases of the junction unmatched. In germline, CDR1 is SNHLY, CDR2 FYNNEI. The CDR3 nucleotides read TGTGCCAGCAGTGGGACTAGCGGGGGGCGGGATACGCAGTATTTT. Translated: CASSGTSGGRDTQYF. The variable domain in full, with the rest retrieved from reference TRBV2 and TRBJ2-3, is EPEVTQTPSHQVTQMGQEVILRCVPISNHLYFYWYRQILGQKVEFLVSFYNNEISEKSEIFDDQFSVERPDGSNFTLKIRSTKLEDSAMYFCASSGTSGGRDTQYFGPGTRLTVL.

The V gene is TRBV7-8, the J gene TRBJ2-5, with TRBD2 matching over 9 bases. The CDR3 length is 15 residues. V lost 1 base to trimming and J lost 4 bases; unmatched junction nucleotides: 4. Germline V gives CDR1 SGHVS, CDR2 FQNEAQ. The DNA for the CDR3 is TGTGCCAGCAGCTTAGGAGGTAGCGGGGGAGAGACCCAGTACTTC. Protein sequence: CASSLGGSGGETQYF.

V usage is TRBV29-1 and J usage is TRBJ2-7; 11 positions agree with TRBD1. Germline values: CDR1 SQVTM, CDR2 ANQGSEA. The length of the CDR3 is 12 residues. V trimming: 6 bases; J trimming: 6 bases; junction bases outside the gene matches: 4. The chain's CDR3 is CSVGTGGREQYF. DNA of the CDR3: TGCAGCGTGGGGACAGGGGGACGCGAGCAGTACTTC.

The chain combines TRBV2 with TRBJ2-1; D may be TRBD2 (5 bases). CDR3 length: 15 residues. The germline gives CDR1 SNHLY, CDR2 FYNNEI. V shed 4 bases and J shed 0 bases, with 10 bases lying between them. The CDR3 coding sequence is TGTGCCAGCAGTGCTAGCTCTACCTCCTACAATGAGCAGTTCTTC. The encoded protein is CASSASSTSYNEQFF.

V is TRBV18 and J is TRBJ2-2; D uncertain. CDR3 length equals 15 residues. The V gene's germline CDR1 is KGHSH and CDR2 LQKENI. V was shortened by 4 bases and J by 3 bases, with 12 bases between the two germline ends. The CDR3 DNA reads as TGTGCCAGCTCACGCGAGGTATCGGACACCGGGGAGCTGTTTTTT. Translating it yields CASSREVSDTGELFF.

V and J are TRBV7-9 and TRBJ2-3; TRBD2 matches at 7 bases. The CDR3 has 16 residues. V lost 2 bases to trimming and J lost 2 bases; unmatched junction nucleotides: 7. In germline, CDR1 is SEHNR, CDR2 FQNEAQ (reference sequence). The CDR3 loop reads CASSLLIGDYTDTQYF. The CDR3 DNA reads as TGTGCCAGCAGCTTATTGATAGGGGACTACACAGATACGCAGTATTTT.

The chain employs TRBV18 and TRBJ1-3; 9 nucleotides line up with TRBD1. The V segment lost 2 bases and the J segment 2 bases; nucleotides outside the gene matches: 4. The V gene's germline CDR1 is KGHSH and CDR2 LQKENI. This CDR3 has 16 amino acids. CDR3 coding DNA: TGTGCCAGCTCACCATTCACAGGGGGCCCTGGAAACACCATATATTTT. Its protein is CASSPFTGGPGNTIYF.

The chain combines TRBV7-9 with TRBJ2-7, with 8 bases that match TRBD2. From germline, CDR1 is SEHNR and CDR2 FQNEAQ (reference sequence). Germline trimming cut 2 bases from V and 3 bases from J; bases unmatched to any gene: 9. The CDR3 consists of 16 residues. The CDR3 region has the DNA TGTGCCAGCAGCTTAAGGGGGGCCGGGACTAGCTACGAGCAGTACTTC. It translates to CASSLRGAGTSYEQYF.

Here the CDR3 reads CSVSDRGRSRADTQYF. The DNA of the CDR3 is TGCAGCGTTTCGGATCGGGGCCGATCTCGCGCAGATACGCAGTATTTT. The rearrangement joins TRBV29-1 to TRBJ2-3, with D possibly called TRBD1 or TRBD2 (5 bases each). The V gene lost 5 bases and the J gene lost 4 bases, with 22 bases spanning the gap. CDR3 length: 16 amino acids. Looked up from germline, CDR1 is SQVTM and CDR2 is ANQGSEA.

The chain uses TRBV7-3 and TRBJ1-1; weak D call: TRBD1 (5 bases). The germline V gene encodes CDR1 SGHTA and CDR2 FQGTGA. V was pared by 2 bases and J by 2 bases, with 6 bases between. CDR3 length equals 13 residues. This chain's CDR3 is CASSLGTNTEAFF. The CDR3 bases are TGTGCCAGCAGCTTAGGGACTAACACTGAAGCTTTCTTT.

Concerning this clone: A much larger clone is a single base away; this may be a read error. The chain has TRBV7-2 and TRBJ1-1; 9 bases map to TRBD1. Trimming removed 3 bases from V and 2 bases from J; junction bases left unmatched: 1. CDR3 length equals 14 residues. CDR1 and CDR2 (germline): SGHTA, FQGNSA. The CDR3 coding sequence is TGTGCCAGCAGCTTGGACAGGGGAAACACTGAAGCTTTCTTT. It specifies CASSLDRGNTEAFF.

This chain connects TRBV28 to TRBJ1-5, with 7 nucleotides matching TRBD1. CDR1 is MDHEN, CDR2 SYDVKM, per germline. This CDR3 has 15 amino acids. V shed 7 bases and J 3 bases; nucleotides not matched to a gene: 9. The CDR3 reads CASNQQGKDNQPQHF. CDR3 DNA: TGTGCCAGCAATCAACAGGGGAAGGACAATCAGCCCCAGCATTTT.

This CDR3 reads CASSLSGLAYEQYF. DNA of the CDR3: TGTGCCAGCAGCTTATCGGGACTAGCCTACGAGCAGTACTTC. The rearrangement joins TRBV11-2 to TRBJ2-7, with TRBD2 matching 8 bases. The germline gives CDR1 SGHAT, CDR2 FQNNGV. The V and J ends lost 2 bases and 2 bases, in that order; junction bases with no gene match: 2. This CDR3 has 14 amino acids.

The chain joins TRBV7-3 to TRBJ1-1, with no clear D. CDR3 length: 11 residues. The V and J ends lost 5 bases and 11 bases respectively, with 12 bases between them. Germline CDR1 SGHTA, CDR2 FQGTGA. The CDR3 DNA sequence: TGTGCCAGCAGCCAACTCGAGCGGGCTTTCTTT. Its translation is CASSQLERAFF.